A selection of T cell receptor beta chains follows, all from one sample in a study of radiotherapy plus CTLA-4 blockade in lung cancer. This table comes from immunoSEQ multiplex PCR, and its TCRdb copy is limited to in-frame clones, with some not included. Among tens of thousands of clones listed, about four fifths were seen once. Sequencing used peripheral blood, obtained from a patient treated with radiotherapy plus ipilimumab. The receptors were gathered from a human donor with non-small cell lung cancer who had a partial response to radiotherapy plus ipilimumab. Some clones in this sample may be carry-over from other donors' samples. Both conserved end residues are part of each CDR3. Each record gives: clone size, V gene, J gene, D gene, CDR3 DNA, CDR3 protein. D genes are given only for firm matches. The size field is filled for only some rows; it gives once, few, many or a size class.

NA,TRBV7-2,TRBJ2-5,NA,TGTGCCAGCAGCTTAGCGTCCCGAGAGACCCAGTACTTC,CASSLASRETQYF
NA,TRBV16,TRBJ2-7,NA,TGTGCCAGCAGCCCCCGGCAGCAGGGATTGGGCCTTTACGAGCAGTACTTC,CASSPRQQGLGLYEQYF
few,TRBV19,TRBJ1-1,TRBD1,TGTGCCAGTAGTCCAATCCTCGGGACAGTGAACACTGAAGCTTTCTTT,CASSPILGTVNTEAFF
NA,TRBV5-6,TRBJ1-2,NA,TGTGCCAGCAGCCTGTGGACAGCCGTTAACTATGGCTACACCTTC,CASSLWTAVNYGYTF
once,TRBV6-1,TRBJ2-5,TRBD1,TGTGCCAGCAGAATCCGGGACAGCCTTGGACGGGACCAGTACTTC,CASRIRDSLGRDQYF
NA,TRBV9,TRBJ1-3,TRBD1,TGTGCCAGCAGCCCCGGGACAGGGGCTGGAAACACCATATATTTT,CASSPGTGAGNTIYF
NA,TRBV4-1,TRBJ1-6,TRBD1,TGCGCCAGCAGCCAAGATGAGGGGGCAGGTTCACCCCTCCACTTT,CASSQDEGAGSPLHF
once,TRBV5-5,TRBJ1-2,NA,TGTGCCAGCAGCTTGGGGGCGTTCAGTTATGGCTACACCTTC,CASSLGAFSYGYTF
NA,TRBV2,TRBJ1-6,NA,TGTGCCAGCAACCGGGACACAAATTCACCCCTCCACTTT,CASNRDTNSPLHF
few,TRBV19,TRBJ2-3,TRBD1,TGTGCCAGTGCAGGGGGCTTGGCCACAGATACGCAGTATTTT,CASAGGLATDTQYF
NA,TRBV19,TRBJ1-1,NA,TGTGCCAGTAGTATGGCACAGCTGAACACTGAAGCTTTCTTT,CASSMAQLNTEAFF
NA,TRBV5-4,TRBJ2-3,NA,TGTGCCAGCAGCTTGGACTTTACAGATACGCAGTATTTT,CASSLDFTDTQYF
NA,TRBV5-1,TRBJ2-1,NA,TGCGCCAGCGGAGGGAGAGGGTCGGGCAATGAGCAGTTCTTC,CASGGRGSGNEQFF
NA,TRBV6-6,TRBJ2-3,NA,TGTGCCAGCAGTTATCCAAGCACAGATACGCAGTATTTT,CASSYPSTDTQYF
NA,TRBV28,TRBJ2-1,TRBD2,TGTGCCAGCAGTTCCACTAGCGGAGGCTCCTACAATGAGCAGTTCTTC,CASSSTSGGSYNEQFF
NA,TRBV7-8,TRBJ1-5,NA,TGTGCCAGCAGCCCGTTTGGGGCGAATAGCAATCAGCCCCAGCATTTT,CASSPFGANSNQPQHF
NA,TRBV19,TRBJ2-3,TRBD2,TGTGCCAGTAGTATCTCGGGGACTAGCGGGAGGGCCGGAGATACGCAGTATTTT,CASSISGTSGRAGDTQYF
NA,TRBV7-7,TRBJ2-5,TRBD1,TGTGCCAGCAGCTTAGGGGGACAGGGATTCTTGCAAGAGACCCAGTACTTC,CASSLGGQGFLQETQYF
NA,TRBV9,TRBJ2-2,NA,TGTGCCAGCAGCGTAGTCGGAGGCAACACCGGGGAGCTGTTTTTT,CASSVVGGNTGELFF
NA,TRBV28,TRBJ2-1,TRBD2,TGTGCCAGCAGTTCCCTTAGCGGGAGTTCCTACAATGAGCAGTTCTTC,CASSSLSGSSYNEQFF
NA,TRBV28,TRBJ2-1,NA,TGTGCCAGCAGTTTGGACAGATCCAATGAGCAGTTCTTC,CASSLDRSNEQFF
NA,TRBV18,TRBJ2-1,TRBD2,TGTGCCAGCTCACCCTCAGCGGGGGGGAGCTCCTACAATGAGCAGTTCTTC,CASSPSAGGSSYNEQFF
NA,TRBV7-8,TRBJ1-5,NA,TGTGCCAGCAGCTTACAGAACAATCAGCCCCAGCATTTT,CASSLQNNQPQHF
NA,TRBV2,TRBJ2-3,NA,TGTGCCAGCGGGGGACTTCTCGCCACAGATACGCAGTATTTT,CASGGLLATDTQYF
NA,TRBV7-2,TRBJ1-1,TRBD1,TGTGCCAGCAGCTTAGCCCAGACAGGGATCACTGAAGCTTTCTTT,CASSLAQTGITEAFF
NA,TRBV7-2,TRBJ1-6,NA,TGTGCCAGCAGCTCACGGACAGTCGCAGCCGGTTCACCCCTCCACTTT,CASSSRTVAAGSPLHF
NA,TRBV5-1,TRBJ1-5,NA,TGCGCCAGCAGCCCCGGGACAACGGGGGGTCAGCCCCAGCATTTT,CASSPGTTGGQPQHF
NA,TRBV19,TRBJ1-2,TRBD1,TGTGCCAGTAGCAGGGACAGATCGGACTATGGCTACACCTTC,CASSRDRSDYGYTF
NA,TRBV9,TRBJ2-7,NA,TGTGCCAGCAGCTTGTCAGGGTTTGCCCACGAGCAGTACTTC,CASSLSGFAHEQYF
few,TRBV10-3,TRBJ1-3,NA,TGTGCCATCAGTGAGGGGGCAGGAAACACCATATATTTT,CAISEGAGNTIYF
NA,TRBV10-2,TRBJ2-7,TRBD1,TGCGCCAGCAGTGAGCCCCGGGACAGGAGGACCCCCTACGAGCAGTACTTC,CASSEPRDRRTPYEQYF
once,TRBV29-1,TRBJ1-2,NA,TGCAGCGTTGAAGACAGGGGTACTAACTATGGCTACACCTTC,CSVEDRGTNYGYTF
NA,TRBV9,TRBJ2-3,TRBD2,TGTGCCAGCAGCCCTACTAGCGGGGGGTACACAGATACGCAGTATTTT,CASSPTSGGYTDTQYF
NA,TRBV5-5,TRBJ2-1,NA,TGTGCCAGCAGCTTGGTTACAGTTTCCTACAATGAGCAGTTCTTC,CASSLVTVSYNEQFF
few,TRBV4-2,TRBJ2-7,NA,TGTGCCAGCAGCCCCGCCGGGACTGCCTACGAGCAGTACTTC,CASSPAGTAYEQYF
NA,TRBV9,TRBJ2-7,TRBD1,TGTGCCAGCAGCGGACAGGGGCAGGGAAGCTCCTACGAGCAGTACTTC,CASSGQGQGSSYEQYF
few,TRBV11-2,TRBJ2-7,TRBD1,TGTGCCAGCAGCGTGGGACAGGGAAGCTTCTACGAGCAGTACTTC,CASSVGQGSFYEQYF
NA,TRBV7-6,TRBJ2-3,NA,TGTGCCAGCAGCTTAGGAACTTCCTATGCGGCTGCGCAGTATTTT,CASSLGTSYAAAQYF
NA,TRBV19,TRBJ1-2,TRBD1,TGTGCCAGTAGTCTTCTAGGGACAGACGATGGCTACACCTTC,CASSLLGTDDGYTF
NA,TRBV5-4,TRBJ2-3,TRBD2,TGTGCCAGCAGCTCGAGACTAATAGCGGGGAGGGCTAGCACAGATACGCAGTATTTT,CASSSRLIAGRASTDTQYF
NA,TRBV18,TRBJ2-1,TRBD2,TGTGCCAGCTCACCGAGGACTAGCGGGAGAGGCAATGAGCAGTTCTTC,CASSPRTSGRGNEQFF
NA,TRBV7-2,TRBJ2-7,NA,TGTGCCAGCAGCTTGCAGGGCCTCTCCTACGAGCAGTACTTC,CASSLQGLSYEQYF
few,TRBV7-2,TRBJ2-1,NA,TGTGCCAGCAGCTTTCGGGGTAGCCGGAATGAGCAGTTCTTC,CASSFRGSRNEQFF
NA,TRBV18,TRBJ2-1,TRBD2,TGTGCCAGCTCAGCGGGACTAGCAGGGGGGAACAATGAGCAGTTCTTC,CASSAGLAGGNNEQFF
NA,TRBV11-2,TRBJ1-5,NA,TGTGCCAGCAGCCTTAGAATGGGGGGAACTAGCAATCAGCCCCAGCATTTT,CASSLRMGGTSNQPQHF
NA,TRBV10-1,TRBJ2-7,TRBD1,TGCGCCAGCAGCCCGGGACAGGGTGGTGAGCAGTACTTC,CASSPGQGGEQYF
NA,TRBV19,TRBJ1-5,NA,TGTGCCTCGCTGGGGGCGAGAAGTCAGCCCCAGCATTTT,CASLGARSQPQHF